This TCR beta chain was identified during a study of OX40 agonist ivuxolimab in advanced cancers. The CDR3 covers 12 residues. Trimming removed 4 bases at V and 10 bases at J, with 8 bases between. The germline V gene encodes CDR1 MNHEY and CDR2 SMNVEV (reference sequence). Sequencing used immunoSEQ multiplex PCR; TCRdb keeps in-frame clones, though not all of them. The profile shows about 65,000 clones, roughly 80% of them singletons. Here the sequenced sample was CD4+ or CD8+ T cells sorted from blood, taken in a trial of the OX40 agonist ivuxolimab. The clonotype was recovered from an adult with an advanced solid tumor such as melanoma, head and neck, liver or kidney cancer. The V call is TRBV27, the J call TRBJ2-6; either TRBD1 or TRBD2 may supply D (5 bases each). This chain's CDR3 is CASSSRENVLTF. The CDR3 coding sequence is TGTGCCAGCAGTTCCAGGGAGAACGTCCTGACTTTC.